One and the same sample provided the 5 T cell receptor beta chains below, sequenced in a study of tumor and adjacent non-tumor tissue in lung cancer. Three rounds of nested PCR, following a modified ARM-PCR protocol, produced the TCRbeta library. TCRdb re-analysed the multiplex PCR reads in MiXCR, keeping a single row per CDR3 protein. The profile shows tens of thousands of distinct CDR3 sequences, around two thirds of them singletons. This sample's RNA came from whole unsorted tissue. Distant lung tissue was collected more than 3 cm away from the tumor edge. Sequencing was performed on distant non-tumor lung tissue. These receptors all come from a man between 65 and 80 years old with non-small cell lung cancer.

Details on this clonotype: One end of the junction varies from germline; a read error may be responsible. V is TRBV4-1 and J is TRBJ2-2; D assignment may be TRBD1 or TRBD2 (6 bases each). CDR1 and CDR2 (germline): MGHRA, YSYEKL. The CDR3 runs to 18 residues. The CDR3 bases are TGCGCCAGCAGCGAAGATCGGGGGCAGGGGTTAAGCCAACGGGAGCTGTTTTTT. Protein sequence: CASSEDRGQGLSQRELFF.

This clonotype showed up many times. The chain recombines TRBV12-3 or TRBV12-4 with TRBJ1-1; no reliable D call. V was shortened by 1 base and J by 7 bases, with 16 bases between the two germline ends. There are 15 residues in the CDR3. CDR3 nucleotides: TGTGCCAGCAGTTTAGTTCGGGGATGGAGGAATGAAGCTTTCTTT. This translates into CASSLVRGWRNEAFF.

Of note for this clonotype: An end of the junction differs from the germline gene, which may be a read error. For the CDR3, the DNA is TGTGCCAGCAGCCGACTAGGAGTCACTTCCTACTATGAGCAGTTCTTC. It encodes CASSRLGVTSYYEQFF. This sequence joins TRBV11-2 and TRBJ2-1; D possibly corresponds to TRBD2 (6 bases). Germline V CDR1 and CDR2: SGHAT, FQNNGV. The CDR3 has 16 amino acids.

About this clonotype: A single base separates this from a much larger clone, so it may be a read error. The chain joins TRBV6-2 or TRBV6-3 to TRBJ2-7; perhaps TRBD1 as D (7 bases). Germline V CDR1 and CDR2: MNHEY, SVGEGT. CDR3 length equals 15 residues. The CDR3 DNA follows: TGTGCCGGCAGTTACTTTTTCAGGGGGGCCTACGAGCAGTACTTC. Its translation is CAGSYFFRGAYEQYF.

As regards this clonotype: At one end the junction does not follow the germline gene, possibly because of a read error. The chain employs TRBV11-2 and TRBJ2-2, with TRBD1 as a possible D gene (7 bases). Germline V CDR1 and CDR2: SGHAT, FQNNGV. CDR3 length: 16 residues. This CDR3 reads CAGSSGGGTNTGELFF. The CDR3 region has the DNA TGTGCCGGCAGCTCTGGAGGGGGGACGAACACAGGGGAGCTGTTCTTT.